This is a list of T cell receptor beta chains from one sample in a study of neoadjuvant nivolumab and ipilimumab in lung cancer. The protocol was immunoSEQ multiplex PCR, while the TCRdb copy is restricted to in-frame clones and leaves out a portion. The sample lists around 21,000 clones, roughly 85% seen once, with under 25% in the top ten. Sequenced material: peripheral blood, taken before neoadjuvant nivolumab, alone or with ipilimumab. The receptors stem from an adult with non-small cell lung cancer. The CDR3 runs from the conserved cysteine through the conserved F or W. Each record gives: CDR3 DNA, CDR3 protein, D gene, clone size, J gene, V gene. A D gene is named only where the DNA matches it firmly. Clone size appears in some rows only: once, few, many, or a class for an expanded clone.

TGTGCCAGCAGCTTAAGCGGGACAGCTGAAGCTTTCTTT	CASSLSGTAEAFF	TRBD1	.	TRBJ1-1	TRBV11-3
TGTGCCAGCAGTTTATACGCTAGCGGAGGGAGGACCGGGGAGCTGTTTTTT	CASSLYASGGRTGELFF	TRBD2	.	TRBJ2-2	TRBV27
TGTGCCAGCAGTCGGGGACTAGCGGCAACTAGCACAGATACGCAGTATTTT	CASSRGLAATSTDTQYF	TRBD2	.	TRBJ2-3	TRBV5-8
TGTGCCAGCAGCTTGGATTATAATGAGCAGTTCTTC	CASSLDYNEQFF	.	.	TRBJ2-1	TRBV5-4
TGCGCCAGCAGCTGGGACAGCTCTGGGGCCAACGTCCTGACTTTC	CASSWDSSGANVLTF	TRBD1	.	TRBJ2-6	TRBV4-1
TGCGCCAGCAGCTTGGAAAGAGGGGGTGGTGAGACCCAGTACTTC	CASSLERGGGETQYF	.	.	TRBJ2-5	TRBV5-1
TGTGCCAGCAGCCCCGTCGGACAGGGGCGAACTGGCTACACCTTC	CASSPVGQGRTGYTF	TRBD1	.	TRBJ1-2	TRBV7-9
TGTGCCAGCAGCCCGACAGATATCGGCTACGAGCAGTACTTC	CASSPTDIGYEQYF	.	.	TRBJ2-7	TRBV5-8
TGTGCCTGGAGTGCCCCCGGCGGGACCTATGGCTACACCTTC	CAWSAPGGTYGYTF	.	.	TRBJ1-2	TRBV30
TGCGCCAGCAGCTTGACAGGGGGCGGTGAAAAACTGTTTTTT	CASSLTGGGEKLFF	TRBD1	.	TRBJ1-4	TRBV5-1
TGTGCCAGCAGCGGCACCTCCTACGAGCAGTACTTC	CASSGTSYEQYF	.	.	TRBJ2-7	TRBV7-2
TGCGCCAGCAGCCAAGATCTAAAAGCGGGAGGGTACAATGAGCAGTTCTTC	CASSQDLKAGGYNEQFF	TRBD2	.	TRBJ2-1	TRBV4-3
TGTGCCAGCAGCGCGCCGAGTCATAATGAGCAGTTCTTC	CASSAPSHNEQFF	.	few	TRBJ2-1	TRBV7-2
TGTGCCAGCTCACCAATACAGGGACACACTGAAGCTTTCTTT	CASSPIQGHTEAFF	.	once	TRBJ1-1	TRBV18
TGTGCCAGCAGCCCGGGTAACTATGGCTACACCTTC	CASSPGNYGYTF	.	.	TRBJ1-2	TRBV7-2
TGTGCTAGTGGTTTGCGGCTGGTTGGCACCTTC	CASGLRLVGTF	.	.	TRBJ1-2	TRBV12-5
TGTGCCAGCGGGCTTCGAGGTCAGCCCCAGCATTTT	CASGLRGQPQHF	.	.	TRBJ1-5	TRBV6-6
TGTGCCAGCAGTCGGGAAAACATTCAGTACTTC	CASSRENIQYF	.	.	TRBJ2-4	TRBV6-5
TGTGCCAGCAGCTTAGGGCCTGTCCTGACAGGGAAAGAGGGCTACACCTTC	CASSLGPVLTGKEGYTF	TRBD1	.	TRBJ1-2	TRBV7-2
TGTGCCAGCAGCTTAGAAACCGGGACAGTTAGGGGCCAGCCCCAGCATTTT	CASSLETGTVRGQPQHF	TRBD1	.	TRBJ1-5	TRBV11-2
TGTGCCAGCTCACCCGGGACAGCGGGACGTAGCTATGGCTACACCTTC	CASSPGTAGRSYGYTF	TRBD1	few	TRBJ1-2	TRBV18
TGCGCCAGCAGCCAAGATCCCAAGAGTCCTGATTTAATCATCCGAGATGACTATGGCTACACCTTC	CASSQDPKSPDLIIRDDYGYTF	.	few	TRBJ1-2	TRBV4-1
TGCGCCAGCAGCCTGAGACAGGGAGGCCGGGTTGAAAAACTGTTTTTT	CASSLRQGGRVEKLFF	TRBD1	.	TRBJ1-4	TRBV5-1
TGCAGCGTCTCCGGGGTCGGGGAGCTGTTTTTT	CSVSGVGELFF	.	.	TRBJ2-2	TRBV29-1
TGTGCCAGCAGCTTAGGACGGGGTTCACACTACGAGCAGTACTTC	CASSLGRGSHYEQYF	.	.	TRBJ2-7	TRBV11-3
TGTGCCAGCAGCCTGAACCCAGGACTAGCGGGAGCAGGGGAGACCCAGTACTTC	CASSLNPGLAGAGETQYF	TRBD2	.	TRBJ2-5	TRBV11-3
TGTGCCAGCAGCTCGCGGACAGATCCCGGTACGCAGTATTTT	CASSSRTDPGTQYF	.	.	TRBJ2-3	TRBV7-9
TGTGCCAGCAGCCCGAGGACGGGAATCAATCAGCCCCAGCATTTT	CASSPRTGINQPQHF	.	.	TRBJ1-5	TRBV7-3
TGTGCCAGCAGCTTACGGACAGGGGGCGAGACCCAGTACTTC	CASSLRTGGETQYF	TRBD1	.	TRBJ2-5	TRBV7-9
TGTGCCAGCAGCTTAGCGCGGGGACAGGGAGACACAGATACGCAGTATTTT	CASSLARGQGDTDTQYF	TRBD1	.	TRBJ2-3	TRBV11-1
TGTGCCAGCTCACCCTTGTCTACTGAAGCTTTCTTT	CASSPLSTEAFF	.	.	TRBJ1-1	TRBV18
TGTGCCAGCAGCTTCTGGGAGGTCGATGAGCAGTTCTTC	CASSFWEVDEQFF	.	.	TRBJ2-1	TRBV11-1
TGTGCCAGCAGCCCGATCCTGGGACAGGGCCTTCAGCCCCAGCATTTT	CASSPILGQGLQPQHF	TRBD1	.	TRBJ1-5	TRBV7-9
TGTGCCAGCAGCCGGCTTGGGAGGGGCAACACTGAAGCTTTCTTT	CASSRLGRGNTEAFF	.	.	TRBJ1-1	TRBV7-3
TGTGCCAGCAGTGCCGTGCCTTATAGCGGGTACTCCACCGGGGAGCTGTTTTTT	CASSAVPYSGYSTGELFF	TRBD2	once	TRBJ2-2	TRBV2
TGTGCCAGCAGCCCTTCCCACAGGGTCCACGAGCAGTACTTC	CASSPSHRVHEQYF	.	.	TRBJ2-7	TRBV7-8
TGCGCCAGCAGCACCGGACCCAAAAACATTCAGTACTTC	CASSTGPKNIQYF	.	.	TRBJ2-4	TRBV5-1
TGCGCCAGCAGCGGAATCAACGCCGGGCGGGAGTTCTACAATGAGCAGTTCTTC	CASSGINAGREFYNEQFF	TRBD2	.	TRBJ2-1	TRBV5-1
TGTGCCAGCAGCATCCAGGGGATGTTTGAAAAACTGTTTTTT	CASSIQGMFEKLFF	.	.	TRBJ1-4	TRBV11-3
TGTGCCAGCTCCCCTAGGACAGGATTGAACACTGAAGCTTTCTTT	CASSPRTGLNTEAFF	TRBD1	.	TRBJ1-1	TRBV18
TGTGCCAGCAGTGAGCAGGGGGCGCTGGACTACGAGCAGTACTTC	CASSEQGALDYEQYF	TRBD1	.	TRBJ2-7	TRBV2
TGCGCCAGCTCCACAGGAACACAAGAGACCCAGTACTTC	CASSTGTQETQYF	.	.	TRBJ2-5	TRBV5-1
TGTGCCAGCAGTTACTCGCCTAGACACAATGAGCAGTTCTTC	CASSYSPRHNEQFF	.	.	TRBJ2-1	TRBV6-5
TGTGCCTGGAGCCGGGACAGGGTTTATGGCTACACCTTC	CAWSRDRVYGYTF	TRBD1	once	TRBJ1-2	TRBV30
TGTGCCAGCTCACAGGGGCGGGACACTGAAGCTTTCTTT	CASSQGRDTEAFF	.	.	TRBJ1-1	TRBV18
TGTGCCTGGAGTGTACGGGGCAATCAGCCCCAGCATTTT	CAWSVRGNQPQHF	.	once	TRBJ1-5	TRBV30
TGTGCCAGCAACCCCAGGGGAGTTTGGGAGACCCAGTACTTC	CASNPRGVWETQYF	.	.	TRBJ2-5	TRBV6-5
TGTGCCAGCAGCTTAGGTTCGTTCGAGCAGTACTTC	CASSLGSFEQYF	.	.	TRBJ2-7	TRBV11-2
TGTGCCAGCTCACCATATCTCCGAGGGAGGAACACTGAAGCTTTCTTT	CASSPYLRGRNTEAFF	.	once	TRBJ1-1	TRBV18
TGTGCTAGTGCCGGATCCGGATATGGCTACACCTTC	CASAGSGYGYTF	.	.	TRBJ1-2	TRBV12-5
TGTGCCAGCAGCTTAGGCGTCGGGAGGATCACAGATACGCAGTATTTT	CASSLGVGRITDTQYF	TRBD2	.	TRBJ2-3	TRBV7-2
TGCGCCAGCAGCCAAGCCCCTTGGACAGGGGGCGAAGTCACTGAAGCTTTCTTT	CASSQAPWTGGEVTEAFF	TRBD1	.	TRBJ1-1	TRBV4-3
TGTGCCAGCAGCGCTATGGGGACAGGGAAGAGCACTGAAGCTTTCTTT	CASSAMGTGKSTEAFF	TRBD1	.	TRBJ1-1	TRBV9